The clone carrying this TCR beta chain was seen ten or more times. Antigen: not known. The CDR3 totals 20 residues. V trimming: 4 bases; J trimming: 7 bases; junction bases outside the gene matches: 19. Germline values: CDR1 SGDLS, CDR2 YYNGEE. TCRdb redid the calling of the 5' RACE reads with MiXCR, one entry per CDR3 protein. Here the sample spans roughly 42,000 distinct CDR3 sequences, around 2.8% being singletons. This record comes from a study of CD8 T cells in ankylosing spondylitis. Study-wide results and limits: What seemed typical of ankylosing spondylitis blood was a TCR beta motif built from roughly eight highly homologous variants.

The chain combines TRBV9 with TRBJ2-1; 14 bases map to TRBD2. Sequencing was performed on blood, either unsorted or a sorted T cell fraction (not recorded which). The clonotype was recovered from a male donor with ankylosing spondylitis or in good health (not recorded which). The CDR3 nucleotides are TGTGCCAGCAGCCCCAGAGGCGGGACTAGCGGGAGTTTTATGTTAAATGAGCAGTTCTTC. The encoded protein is CASSPRGGTSGSFMLNEQFF.